The rows below give T cell receptor beta chains drawn from one sample of a study of blood T cell repertoires in COVID-19. Profiled with immunoSEQ multiplex PCR; TCRdb holds only in-frame clones, not every one. The repertoire holds 250,000 or so clones, around nine tenths seen once, with approximately 2.6% in the top ten. The sequencing sample was made of PBMCs or T cells enriched from blood (not recorded which). The receptor source for this set is a woman aged 18 to 35 who had recovered from COVID-19. CDR3s include the opening cysteine and the closing phenylalanine or tryptophan. D genes are given only for firm matches. The listing skips clone size in some rows; elsewhere it reads once, few, many or a size class.

CDR3 length | D gene | J gene | V gene | clone size | CDR3 protein | CDR3 DNA
12 | NA | TRBJ1-2 | TRBV12-3/TRBV12-4 | NA | CASSTRQTTYTF | TGTGCCAGCAGCACCAGACAGACAACCTACACCTTC
13 | TRBD1 | TRBJ2-7 | TRBV18 | NA | CATRGQGSYEQYF | TGTGCCACCCGGGGACAGGGCTCCTACGAGCAGTACTTC
18 | TRBD2 | TRBJ2-3 | TRBV7-9 | NA | CASSLGPPRLAGADTQYF | TGTGCCAGCAGCTTAGGCCCGCCTCGACTAGCGGGGGCAGATACGCAGTATTTT
15 | NA | TRBJ1-6 | TRBV19 | NA | CASTQTEPENSPLHF | TGTGCCAGTACCCAGACAGAGCCGGAGAATTCACCCCTCCACTTT
18 | TRBD2 | TRBJ2-2 | TRBV27 | NA | CASSLSLTSGRSTGELFF | TGTGCCAGCAGTTTAAGTTTGACTAGCGGGAGGTCCACCGGGGAGCTGTTTTTT
16 | NA | TRBJ1-5 | TRBV18 | NA | CASSLDQGQGEQPQHF | TGTGCCAGCTCACTGGATCAGGGGCAGGGCGAGCAGCCCCAGCATTTT
16 | TRBD1 | TRBJ1-2 | TRBV27 | NA | CASSPLRDRLNYGYTF | TGTGCCAGCAGTCCCCTACGGGACAGGCTTAACTATGGCTACACCTTC
16 | TRBD2 | TRBJ2-2 | TRBV27 | few | CASSLLLAGASGELFF | TGTGCCAGCAGTTTATTACTAGCGGGAGCGTCCGGGGAGCTGTTTTTT
15 | NA | TRBJ2-7 | TRBV5-4 | NA | CASSIDLARVGEQYF | TGTGCCAGCAGCATAGACCTCGCCAGGGTTGGCGAGCAGTACTTC
18 | TRBD2 | TRBJ2-3 | TRBV7-7 | NA | CASSLRPVAGASTDTQYF | TGTGCCAGCAGCTTACGCCCAGTAGCGGGAGCTAGCACAGATACGCAGTATTTT
15 | NA | TRBJ1-1 | TRBV7-6 | NA | CASSPRAGWDTEAFF | TGTGCCAGCAGCCCACGAGCAGGGTGGGACACTGAAGCTTTCTTT
17 | TRBD1 | TRBJ2-2 | TRBV9 | NA | CASSIQQGIGNTGELFF | TGTGCCAGCAGCATCCAACAGGGGATAGGCAACACCGGGGAGCTGTTTTTT
14 | NA | TRBJ2-2 | TRBV10-1 | NA | CASSDSIVGGELFF | TGCGCCAGCAGCGACAGTATCGTTGGCGGGGAGCTGTTTTTT
13 | NA | TRBJ1-2 | TRBV12-3/TRBV12-4 | NA | CASSLHRERGYTF | TGTGCCAGCAGCCTCCACAGGGAACGAGGCTACACCTTC
15 | TRBD1 | TRBJ1-1 | TRBV28 | NA | CASSFRTGGLSEAFF | TGTGCCAGCAGTTTCCGGACAGGGGGTCTCTCTGAAGCTTTCTTT
15 | NA | TRBJ2-2 | TRBV7-9 | NA | CASSRRDMRPGELFF | TGTGCCAGCAGCCGCCGAGATATGCGGCCCGGGGAGCTGTTTTTT
15 | NA | TRBJ2-3 | TRBV5-1 | NA | CASGQTGRETDTQYF | TGCGCCAGCGGCCAAACAGGGCGAGAGACAGATACGCAGTATTTT
13 | NA | TRBJ2-7 | TRBV11-2 | NA | CASSLNGRGEQYF | TGTGCCAGCAGCTTGAATGGCCGCGGCGAGCAGTACTTC
18 | NA | TRBJ1-2 | TRBV4-3 | few | CASSQDFALVLANYGYTF | TGCGCCAGCAGCCAAGATTTTGCCCTCGTTCTAGCTAACTATGGCTACACCTTC
17 | TRBD2 | TRBJ2-1 | TRBV5-6 | NA | CASSLLAGVTSYNEQFF | TGTGCCAGCAGCTTACTAGCGGGAGTTACCTCCTACAATGAGCAGTTCTTC
15 | NA | TRBJ2-7 | TRBV2 | NA | CASSVTRGGAYEQYF | TGTGCCAGCAGTGTCACGAGAGGGGGTGCCTACGAGCAGTACTTC
14 | NA | TRBJ2-1 | TRBV6-2/TRBV6-3 | few | CASSYGSSYNEQFF | TGTGCCAGCAGTTACGGGAGCTCCTACAATGAGCAGTTCTTC
16 | TRBD1 | TRBJ1-5 | TRBV27 | NA | CASSPEPTGGFQPQHF | TGTGCCAGCAGTCCAGAGCCGACAGGGGGCTTTCAGCCCCAGCATTTT
13 | TRBD2 | TRBJ2-7 | TRBV19 | NA | CASSNRAGDEQYF | TGTGCCAGTAGTAATCGGGCGGGGGACGAGCAGTACTTC